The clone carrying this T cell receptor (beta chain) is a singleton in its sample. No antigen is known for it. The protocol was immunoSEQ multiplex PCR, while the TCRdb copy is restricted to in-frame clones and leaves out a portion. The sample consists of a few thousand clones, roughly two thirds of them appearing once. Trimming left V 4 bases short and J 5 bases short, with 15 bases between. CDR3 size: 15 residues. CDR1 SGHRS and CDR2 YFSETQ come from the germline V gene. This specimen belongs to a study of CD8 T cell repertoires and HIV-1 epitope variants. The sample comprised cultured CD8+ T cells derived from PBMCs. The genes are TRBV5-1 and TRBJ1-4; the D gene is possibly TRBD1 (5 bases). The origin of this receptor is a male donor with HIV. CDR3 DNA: TGCGCCAGCAGCCTCGGGACTGCTTTGAATGAAAAACTGTTTTTT. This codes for CASSLGTALNEKLFF.